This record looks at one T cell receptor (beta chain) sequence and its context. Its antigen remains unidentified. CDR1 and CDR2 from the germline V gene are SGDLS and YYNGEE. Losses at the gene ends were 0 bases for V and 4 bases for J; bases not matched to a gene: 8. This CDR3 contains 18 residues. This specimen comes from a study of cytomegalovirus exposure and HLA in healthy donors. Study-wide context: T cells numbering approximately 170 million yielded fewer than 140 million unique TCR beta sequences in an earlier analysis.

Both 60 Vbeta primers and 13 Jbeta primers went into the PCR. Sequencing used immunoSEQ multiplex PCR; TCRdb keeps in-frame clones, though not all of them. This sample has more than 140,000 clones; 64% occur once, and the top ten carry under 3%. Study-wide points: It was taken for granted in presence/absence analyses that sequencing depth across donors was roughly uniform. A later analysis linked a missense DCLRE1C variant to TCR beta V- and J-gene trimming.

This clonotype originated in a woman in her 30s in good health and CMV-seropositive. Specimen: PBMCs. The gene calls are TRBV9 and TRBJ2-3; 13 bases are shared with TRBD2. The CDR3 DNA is TGTGCCAGCAGCGTAGCTACGGGGACTAGCGGGGTTGCAGATACGCAGTATTTT. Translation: CASSVATGTSGVADTQYF.